This T cell receptor beta chain is from a study of vaccination and CD4 T cells after COVID-19. In the study overall: Post-vaccine sampling followed dose two by a median 72 days (range 14 to 241).

Germline loops: CDR1 MGHDK, CDR2 SYGVNS. The CDR3 is made up of 14 amino acids. Trimming at V came to 5 bases and at J to 3 bases, leaving 4 bases not matched to a gene. Oncomine TCR Beta short-read sequencing was applied to DNA from cultured CD4+ T cells. From the PCR reads, TCRdb called clonotypes with MiXCR, one entry per CDR3 protein. The table lists 13,000 to 15,000 distinct CDR3 sequences, roughly 30% of them singletons. This clonotype counts as large. Antigen: not known. The treatment: roughly 10-day PBMC culture with coronavirus spike peptide pools or control peptides (ViraFEST assay). This receptor was identified in a human donor with COVID-19. Specimen: cultured CD4+ T cells from blood. The chain couples TRBV25-1 to TRBJ1-5; 7 nucleotides match TRBD1. The CDR3 nucleotides read TGTGCCAGCAGTACACAGGGGCTCAATCAGCCCCAGCATTTT. Amino acids: CASSTQGLNQPQHF.